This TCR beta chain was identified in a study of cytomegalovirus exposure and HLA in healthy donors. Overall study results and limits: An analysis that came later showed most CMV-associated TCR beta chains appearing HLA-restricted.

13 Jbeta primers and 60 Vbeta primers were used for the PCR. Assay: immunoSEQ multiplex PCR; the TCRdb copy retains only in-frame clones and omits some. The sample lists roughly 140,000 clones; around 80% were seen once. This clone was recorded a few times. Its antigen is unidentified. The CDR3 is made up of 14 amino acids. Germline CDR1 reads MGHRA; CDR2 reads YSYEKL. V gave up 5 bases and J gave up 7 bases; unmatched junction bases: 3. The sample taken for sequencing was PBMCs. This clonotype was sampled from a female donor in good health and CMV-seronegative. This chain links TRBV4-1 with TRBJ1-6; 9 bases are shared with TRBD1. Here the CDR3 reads CASSSDRGNSPLHF. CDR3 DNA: TGCGCCAGCAGCTCCGACAGGGGGAATTCACCCCTCCACTTT.